The sequence of this TCR beta chain was determined in a study of CD8+ T cells in alopecia areata. In the study overall: Treated patients received oral tofacitinib, 5 to 10 mg twice daily. General study points: Clonality was higher in lesional than normal scalp, especially in alopecia totalis/universalis. Sharing of TCR sequences between patients (possibly for HLA-related reasons) was less clear than in mice.

This clone was seen just once. Antigen unknown. Investigators isolated RNA and reverse transcribed it into cDNA to act as the sequencing template. The assay was immunoSEQ multiplex PCR, and TCRdb's table has in-frame clones only and misses some. Here the sample spans 150,000 or so clones, around 47% being singletons. PBMCs were stained for CD3, CD4 and CD8, and CD4+ and CD8+ T cells were sorted. J gave up 11 bases and V 3 bases, and 7 bases lay outside the gene matches. CDR1 and CDR2 (germline): SGHRS, YFSETQ. The CDR3 is 14 residues long. The sequencing sample was made of CD4+ T cells sorted from blood. This receptor was identified in a human donor with alopecia areata. This chain links TRBV5-1 with TRBJ2-5; 13 bases are shared with TRBD2. CDR3 region: CASSSSGTSGDQYF. The CDR3, as DNA: TGCGCCAGCAGCTCCTCCGGGACTAGCGGGGATCAGTACTTC.